Below, 32 T cell receptor beta chains from the same sample are listed, as sequenced in a study of blood T cells in healthy people across ages. The use of a sample-barcoded 5' primer and a J-beta primer mix characterized a second PCR of roughly 6 to 11 cycles. TCRdb recomputed calls from the 5' RACE reads with MiXCR, one row per CDR3 protein. The sample lists about 800,000 distinct CDR3 sequences, about three fifths seen once, with about 20% in the top ten. Sequencing used blood. These receptors all stem from a man aged 25 to 40 in good health.

This clonotype showed up just a few times. The gene calls are TRBV13 and TRBJ2-5; the D gene is possibly TRBD2 (5 bases). This CDR3 has 15 amino acids. Deletions cut 1 base from V and 5 bases from J, with 14 bases between. CDR1 and CDR2 from the germline V gene are PRHDT and FYEKMQ (reference sequence). CDR3 amino acids: CASSLAADRGETQYF. CDR3 sequence (DNA): TGTGCCAGCAGCTTAGCGGCGGACCGAGGGGAGACCCAGTACTTC.

This clonotype was picked up a small number of times. The chain carries TRBV7-9 and TRBJ2-1; 9 positions match TRBD1. The CDR3 runs to 16 residues. J was trimmed by 4 bases and V by 5 bases; bases with no gene match: 9. Germline assignment: CDR1 SEHNR and CDR2 FQNEAQ (reference sequence). The CDR3 DNA follows: TGTGCCAGCAGCCCCATCTGGGACAGGGTTTACAATGAGCAGTTCTTC. Translation: CASSPIWDRVYNEQFF.

The V and J genes are TRBV28 and TRBJ1-2, with D possibly matching TRBD1 (5 bases). The V gene's germline CDR1 is MDHEN and CDR2 SYDVKM. There are 14 residues in the CDR3. The germline V and J ends were trimmed by 6 bases and 1 base, with 12 bases remaining between them. This CDR3 is CASRPAGINYGYTF. Written as DNA, the CDR3 is TGTGCCAGCAGGCCAGCAGGGATTAACTATGGCTACACCTTC.

This clonotype was counted a few times. This chain joins TRBV20-1 and TRBJ2-5, with TRBD2 identical over 9 bases. V lost 2 bases, J lost 5 bases, and 36 bases stayed unmatched. The CDR3 spans 24 residues. Germline values: CDR1 DFQATT, CDR2 SNEGSKA (reference sequence). The DNA of the CDR3 is TGCAGTGCTAGAAGTTGGATCTGGCGGGAGGGCCGTCCCTACTTTCATCATAATCGGGAGACCCAGTACTTC. Translating it yields CSARSWIWREGRPYFHHNRETQYF.

The rearrangement uses TRBV15 and TRBJ2-3, with D perhaps matching TRBD2 (6 bases). V was clipped by 3 bases and J by 3 bases, with 16 bases between them. Germline V gene lookup returns CDR1 LNHNV and CDR2 YYDKDF (reference sequence). The CDR3 is 16 amino acids. CDR3 in DNA: TGTGCCACCAGCAGGGACCGGGACTTTCTAACAGATACGCAGTATTTT. Translation: CATSRDRDFLTDTQYF.

The chain employs TRBV20-1 and TRBJ2-1, with 12 bases lining up with TRBD1. V shed 0 bases and J 4 bases; nucleotides not matched to a gene: 16. This CDR3 has 20 residues. Germline V CDR1 and CDR2: DFQATT, SNEGSKA (reference sequence). The CDR3 sequence is CSARDLGTGGSHLHYNEQFF. In DNA, the CDR3 is TGCAGTGCTAGAGATCTTGGGACAGGGGGCTCCCACCTTCATTACAATGAGCAGTTCTTC.

The CDR3 bases are TGTGCCAGCAGCTTAGATAGTACGGGTCAGGGAGCCCCGAGGCAGTACTTC. It is translated as CASSLDSTGQGAPRQYF. V is TRBV7-2 and J is TRBJ2-5, with D perhaps being TRBD1 or TRBD2 (5 bases each). CDR3 size: 17 residues. Germline V lookup: CDR1 SGHTA, CDR2 FQGNSA. Trimming took off 1 base at V and 11 bases at J, with 26 bases between the two ends.

The V and J genes are TRBV4-1 and TRBJ1-2; D is ambiguous. The germline V gene encodes CDR1 MGHRA and CDR2 YSYEKL. CDR3 length: 15 residues. Trimming took off 3 bases at V and 6 bases at J, with 17 bases between the two ends. The CDR3 here is CASSQASGSPDGYTF. In nucleotides, the CDR3 is TGCGCCAGCAGCCAGGCGTCCGGGAGCCCCGATGGCTACACCTTC.

The table lists this clonotype with a few counts. The V gene is TRBV25-1, the J gene TRBJ1-1; D is undetermined. In germline, CDR1 is MGHDK, CDR2 SYGVNS. V was trimmed by 7 bases and J by 4 bases, leaving 19 bases between them. The CDR3 contains 15 residues. CDR3: CASIGLQVGGTEAFF. DNA for the CDR3: TGTGCCAGCATTGGCCTTCAGGTGGGCGGCACTGAAGCTTTCTTT.

This chain links TRBV20-1 with TRBJ1-5, with D hard to call. Trimming stripped 0 bases from V and 6 bases from J, with 12 bases between. Looked up from germline, CDR1 is DFQATT and CDR2 is SNEGSKA (reference sequence). The CDR3 is made up of 14 amino acids. DNA for the CDR3: TGCAGTGCTAGAGATCCGCAACGCGGTCAGCCCCAGCATTTT. It is translated as CSARDPQRGQPQHF.

The chain is built from TRBV12-3 or TRBV12-4 and TRBJ2-3, with 12 bases fitting TRBD2. The junction had 1 base not matched to a gene; V was cut back by 2 bases and J by 4 bases. The CDR3 contains 15 residues. The CDR3 DNA sequence: TGTGCCAGCAGTTTAACTAGCGGGGGGCCAGATACGCAGTATTTT. It codes for CASSLTSGGPDTQYF.

This chain's CDR3 is CSVERGIRAYEQYF. For the CDR3, the DNA is TGCAGCGTTGAGCGGGGTATCAGAGCCTACGAGCAGTACTTC. The chain employs TRBV29-1 and TRBJ2-7; a weak D match, TRBD2 (6 bases). The CDR3 consists of 14 residues. Germline CDR1 SQVTM, CDR2 ANQGSEA. Trimming took 3 bases from V and 2 from J, leaving 14 bases between them.

The chain has TRBV13 and TRBJ2-5; 9 nucleotides agree with TRBD2. The J segment lost 4 bases and the V segment lost 5 bases, leaving 14 bases of the junction unmatched. This CDR3 is built from 17 residues. The V gene's germline CDR1 is PRHDT and CDR2 FYEKMQ (reference sequence). DNA of the CDR3: TGTGCCAGCAGCCTCAAGGGGGGACTAGCCTTCGGAGAGACCCAGTACTTC. This sequence encodes CASSLKGGLAFGETQYF. Using reference TRBV13 and TRBJ2-5 for the parts outside the CDR3, the full variable domain is AAGVIQSPRHLIKEKRETATLKCYPIPRHDTVYWYQQGPGQDPQFLISFYEKMQSDKGSIPDRFSAQQFSDYHSELNMSSLELGDSALYFCASSLKGGLAFGETQYFGPGTRLLVL.

This clonotype was found a few times. The V call is TRBV3-1, the J call TRBJ1-4; possible D gene TRBD1, 6 bases. V lost 2 bases and J 8 bases, leaving 12 bases between the germline ends. CDR3 length equals 14 residues. CDR1 LGHDT and CDR2 YNNKEL come from the germline V gene (reference sequence). CDR3 amino acids: CASSQRGDPEKLFF. DNA of the CDR3: TGTGCCAGCAGCCAAAGGGGGGATCCCGAAAAACTGTTTTTT.

This chain uses TRBV6-1 with TRBJ1-2; D might be TRBD1 (5 bases). The CDR3 length is 15 residues. Trimming stripped 4 bases from V and 3 bases from J, with 15 bases between. CDR1 is MNHNS, CDR2 SASEGT, per germline. CDR3 coding DNA: TGTGCCAGCAGTGGGGACTGGGGCGGGTACTATGGCTACACCTTC. Translation: CASSGDWGGYYGYTF.

This sequence joins TRBV3-1 and TRBJ2-3, with D possibly being TRBD2 (5 bases). The CDR3 length is 17 residues. Germline V gene data show CDR1 as LGHDT and CDR2 as YNNKEL (reference sequence). The V end was cut by 0 bases, the J end by 6 bases, with 19 bases between. The CDR3 reads CASSQELAPHYGDTQYF. In DNA form, the CDR3 reads TGTGCCAGCAGCCAAGAGCTAGCCCCCCACTATGGGGATACGCAGTATTTT.

This clonotype was counted a few times. The chain is built from TRBV5-1 and TRBJ2-5, with D unclear. Germline V gene lookup returns CDR1 SGHRS and CDR2 YFSETQ. This CDR3 has 14 residues. Trimming took off 0 bases at V and 6 bases at J, with 12 bases between the two ends. Here the CDR3 reads CASSLGFGFQTQYF. The CDR3 coding sequence is TGCGCCAGCAGCTTGGGATTCGGGTTCCAGACCCAGTACTTC. Together with reference TRBV5-1 and TRBJ2-5, the CDR3 gives the full variable domain: KAGVTQTPRYLIKTRGQQVTLSCSPISGHRSVSWYQQTPGQGLQFLFEYFSETQRNKGNFPGRFSGRQFSNSRSEMNVSTLELGDSALYLCASSLGFGFQTQYFGPGTRLLVL.

There are a few counts of this clonotype. The CDR3 region has the DNA TGTGCCAGCAGCCACGACAGGGGGCTAGAATCAGATGAGCAGTTCTTC. Translated: CASSHDRGLESDEQFF. The J gene is TRBJ2-1, the V gene TRBV3-1, with 10 bases matching TRBD1. The germline V gene has CDR1 LGHDT and CDR2 YNNKEL (reference sequence). Losses at the gene ends were 3 bases for V and 8 bases for J; bases not matched to a gene: 10. The CDR3 is 16 amino acids.

DNA for the CDR3: TGTGCCAGCAGCCCCGGACAGTTTCAGCCCCAGCATTTT. Amino acid sequence: CASSPGQFQPQHF. The rearrangement links TRBV6-5 to TRBJ1-5; tentatively, D is TRBD1 (6 bases). The CDR3 covers 13 residues. CDR1 and CDR2 (germline): MNHEY, SVGAGI. V was cut by 6 bases and J by 6 bases, with 12 bases left in between.

The rearrangement joins TRBV5-5 to TRBJ1-1; D unclear. V was shortened by 1 base and J by 2 bases, with 21 bases between the two germline ends. In germline, CDR1 is SGHKS, CDR2 YYEKEE (reference sequence). The CDR3 consists of 18 residues. As DNA, the CDR3 is TGTGCCAGCAGCTTGCTGGCATTCCGCGGGGATCCCAACACTGAAGCTTTCTTT. This translates into CASSLLAFRGDPNTEAFF. Combining the CDR3 with reference TRBV5-5 and TRBJ1-1 gives the whole variable domain DAGVTQSPTHLIKTRGQQVTLRCSPISGHKSVSWYQQVLGQGPQFIFQYYEKEERGRGNFPDRFSARQFPNYSSELNVNALLLGDSALYLCASSLLAFRGDPNTEAFFGQGTRLTVV.

The chain links TRBV14 to TRBJ2-3; D is unresolved. This CDR3 region has 15 residues. Trimming shortened V by 0 bases and J by 2 bases, and 9 bases separated the two germline ends. Germline loops: CDR1 SGHDN, CDR2 FVKESK. The CDR3 spells CASSQEYRNTDTQYF. In DNA, the CDR3 is TGTGCCAGCAGCCAAGAATATCGAAACACAGATACGCAGTATTTT.

The chain links TRBV29-1 to TRBJ2-1; possible D gene TRBD2, 7 bases. Germline CDR1 reads SQVTM; CDR2 reads ANQGSEA. V was trimmed by 1 base and J by 10 bases, leaving 20 bases between them. The CDR3 is made up of 15 amino acids. CDR3 sequence: CSVEGRGGAEGEQFF. The CDR3 region has the DNA TGCAGCGTTGAAGGGCGTGGGGGGGCCGAGGGGGAGCAGTTCTTC.

The chain joins TRBV30 to TRBJ2-7, with 10 bases identical to TRBD1. The CDR3 is 13 residues long. J lost 4 bases, V lost 6 bases, and 6 bases had no gene match. Germline V lookup: CDR1 GTSNPN, CDR2 SVGIG (reference sequence). The CDR3 DNA reads as TGTGCCTGTAACAGGGACAGGGGTTACGAGCAGTACTTC. Its translation: CACNRDRGYEQYF.

The V gene is TRBV7-2, the J gene TRBJ2-7, with TRBD2 matching over 14 bases. V lost 5 bases to trimming and J lost 5 bases; unmatched junction nucleotides: 8. The germline V gene encodes CDR1 SGHTA and CDR2 FQGNSA. The CDR3 consists of 16 residues. CDR3 in DNA: TGTGCCAGCAGCCGCGGACTAGCGGGAGGCGAGAACGAGCAGTACTTC. It codes for CASSRGLAGGENEQYF.

The rearrangement links TRBV20-1 to TRBJ2-1; 12 bases align to TRBD2. The CDR3 contains 19 residues. Looked up from germline, CDR1 is DFQATT and CDR2 is SNEGSKA (reference sequence). V lost 6 bases to trimming and J lost 4 bases; unmatched junction nucleotides: 19. The CDR3 DNA sequence: TGCAGTGCGCAAGTCTTCCCACTAGCGGGAGGTAAACTTTACAATGAGCAGTTCTTC. This translates into CSAQVFPLAGGKLYNEQFF.

The V gene is TRBV7-2, the J gene TRBJ2-7; a weak D match, TRBD2 (6 bases). The germline V gene encodes CDR1 SGHTA and CDR2 FQGNSA. Deletions cut 3 bases from V and 0 bases from J, with 12 bases between. The CDR3 runs to 15 residues. CDR3: CASSLIADLSYEQYF. CDR3 DNA sequence: TGTGCCAGCAGCTTGATAGCGGACCTCTCCTACGAGCAGTACTTC.

CDR3 region: CSVAGEGRVFNEQFF. In nucleotides, the CDR3 is TGCAGCGTTGCGGGTGAGGGGCGGGTGTTCAATGAGCAGTTCTTC. The J gene is TRBJ2-1, the V gene TRBV29-1; D tentatively fits TRBD1 or TRBD2 (5 bases each). With 4 bases removed from V and 6 bases from J, the gap between germline ends came to 19 bases. This CDR3 contains 15 residues. CDR1 is SQVTM, CDR2 ANQGSEA, per germline.

The rearrangement uses TRBV29-1 and TRBJ1-1; 7 nucleotides line up with TRBD1. Germline-derived CDR1 and CDR2 are SQVTM and ANQGSEA. CDR3 length: 15 residues. V shed 3 bases and J 0 bases; nucleotides not matched to a gene: 7. The CDR3 bases are TGCAGCGTTGACCGAATGGGACAGATGAACACTGAAGCTTTCTTT. Amino acids: CSVDRMGQMNTEAFF.

The rearrangement joins TRBV29-1 to TRBJ2-3; the match to TRBD1 covers 9 bases. Germline loops: CDR1 SQVTM, CDR2 ANQGSEA. The J segment lost 3 bases and the V segment lost 8 bases, leaving 3 bases of the junction unmatched. This CDR3 comprises 12 residues. The CDR3 DNA is TGCAGCACAGGGGGCTTGACAGATACGCAGTATTTT. This translates into CSTGGLTDTQYF.

V is TRBV12-3 or TRBV12-4 and J is TRBJ2-5, with D perhaps matching TRBD1 or TRBD2 (6 bases each). V was trimmed by 3 bases and J by 12 bases, leaving 17 bases between them. The CDR3 covers 13 residues. CDR3 protein: CASSLQGRDSKYF. CDR3 nucleotide sequence: TGTGCCAGCAGTTTGCAGGGGCGGGACTCCAAGTACTTC.

The chain recombines TRBV27 with TRBJ2-6; TRBD1 is a possible D gene (6 bases). Germline CDR1 and CDR2: MNHEY and SMNVEV (reference sequence). There are 17 residues in the CDR3. V was shortened by 7 bases and J by 4 bases, with 20 bases between the two germline ends. This CDR3 is CASTRSPTGPGANVLTF. CDR3 nucleotide sequence: TGTGCCAGCACGAGATCCCCGACAGGTCCCGGGGCCAACGTCCTGACTTTC. The full variable domain, its missing parts supplied by reference TRBV27 and TRBJ2-6, is EAQVTQNPRYLITVTGKKLTVTCSQNMNHEYMSWYRQDPGLGLRQIYYSMNVEVTDKGDVPEGYKVSRKEKRNFPLILESPSPNQTSLYFCASTRSPTGPGANVLTFGAGSRLTVL.

CDR3 coding DNA: TGTGCCAGCAGCCAAGTAGGAAGTGGGTTCTGGCAGTACTTC. Translating it yields CASSQVGSGFWQYF. This chain connects TRBV3-1 to TRBJ2-7; D is undetermined. The germline V gene has CDR1 LGHDT and CDR2 YNNKEL (reference sequence). Trimming took off 1 base at V and 9 bases at J, with 16 bases between the two ends. This CDR3 is built from 14 residues.